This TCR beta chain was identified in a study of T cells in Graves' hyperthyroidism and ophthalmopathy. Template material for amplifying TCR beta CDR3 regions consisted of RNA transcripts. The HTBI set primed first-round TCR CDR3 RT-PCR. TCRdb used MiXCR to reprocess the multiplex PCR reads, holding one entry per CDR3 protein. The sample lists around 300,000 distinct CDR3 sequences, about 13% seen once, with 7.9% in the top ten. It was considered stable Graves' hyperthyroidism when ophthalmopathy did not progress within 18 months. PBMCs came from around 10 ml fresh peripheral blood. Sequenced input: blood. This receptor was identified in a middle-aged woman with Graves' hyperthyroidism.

CDR3 sequence: CASRRGGQPQHF. DNA of the CDR3: TGTGCCAGCAGGAGGGGGGGTCAGCCCCAGCATTTT. The chain links TRBV2 to TRBJ1-5, with D possibly TRBD1 on 6 matching bases. This CDR3 is 12 amino acids long. CDR1 and CDR2 (germline): SNHLY, FYNNEI. V shed 6 bases and J shed 6 bases, with 9 bases lying between them.